This is a list of T cell receptor beta chains from one sample in a study of breast tumors, draining lymph nodes, adjacent tissues. One entry per CDR3 protein, called by TCRdb with MiXCR from the multiplex PCR reads. The sample yields about 200,000 distinct CDR3 sequences, roughly 29% seen once. The sample comprised axillary lymph node tissue. All receptors come from a female donor with breast cancer. Some clones in this sample may be carry-over from other donors' samples. CDR3s include the opening cysteine and the closing phenylalanine or tryptophan. Each record gives: clone size, D gene, V gene, J gene, CDR3 DNA, CDR3 protein. The D gene is left open where the match is weak. Clone size appears in some rows only: once, few, many, or a class for an expanded clone.

many	.	TRBV6-6	TRBJ2-1	TGTGCCAGCATTGTCTCTCGTGGGTACAATGAGCAGTTCTTC	CASIVSRGYNEQFF
.	.	TRBV18	TRBJ1-5	TGTGCCAGCTCAAAACAGGGAGGCGATCAGCCCCAGCATTTT	CASSKQGGDQPQHF
.	.	TRBV20-1	TRBJ2-5	TGCAGTGCTAGGAGTCTTCGGCCCCAGGAGACCCAGCACTTC	CSARSLRPQETQHF
.	.	TRBV12-3/TRBV12-4	TRBJ2-7	TGTGCCAGCACCAACCTCCGGGGTGAGCAGTACTTC	CASTNLRGEQYF
many	.	TRBV4-3	TRBJ2-7	TGCGCCAGCAGCCAAGAGCGCCTTGATGGGCGCGGGCTATCCTACGAGCAGTACTTC	CASSQERLDGRGLSYEQYF
.	.	TRBV2	TRBJ2-5	TGTGCCAGCAGGGACTCAAATTGGGTAGAGACCCAGTACTTC	CASRDSNWVETQYF
few	.	TRBV11-3	TRBJ1-1	TGTGCCAGCAGCTTAGGGGGCGGGAAGAACACTGAAGCTTTCTTT	CASSLGGGKNTEAFF
many	.	TRBV19	TRBJ1-3	TGTGCCAGTAGTTCCCAGGGCTCTGGAAACACCATATATTTT	CASSSQGSGNTIYF
many	TRBD2	TRBV20-1	TRBJ2-7	TGCAGTGCTTCCCCACTAGCGGGAGTTTCCTACGAGCAGTACTTC	CSASPLAGVSYEQYF
few	TRBD1	TRBV13	TRBJ2-7	TGTGCCAGCAGCTCTCGGACAGGGGACTACGAGCAGTACTTC	CASSSRTGDYEQYF
many	TRBD2	TRBV15	TRBJ2-1	TGTGCCACCAGCAGAGAAGCGGGGGGGCCGGGGGAGCAGTTCTTC	CATSREAGGPGEQFF
many	.	TRBV6-2/TRBV6-3	TRBJ2-7	TGTGCCAGCAGTTCAACAGTCTACGAGCAGTACTTC	CASSSTVYEQYF
few	TRBD1	TRBV5-1	TRBJ1-1	TGCGCCAGCAGCCCCACCGGTCGGACAGGAATGAACACTGAAGCTTTCTTT	CASSPTGRTGMNTEAFF
many	.	TRBV6-5	TRBJ1-3	TGTGCCAGCCGTGGCCTCGGAAACACCATATATTTT	CASRGLGNTIYF
many	.	TRBV24-1	TRBJ1-5	TGTGCCACCCGGCCCGGGCGAAGCAATCAGCCCCAGCATTTT	CATRPGRSNQPQHF
many	TRBD1	TRBV6-1	TRBJ1-5	TGTGCCAGCAGCTGGACAGGCTGGGGCAATCAGCCCCAGCATTTT	CASSWTGWGNQPQHF
.	TRBD1	TRBV7-9	TRBJ2-6	TGTGCCAGCAGCTTCCGGACAGGGATCTCTGGGGCCAACGTCCTGACTTTC	CASSFRTGISGANVLTF
many	.	TRBV30	TRBJ2-3	TGTGCCTGGAGAAAGGGACCAGCTGGAGATACGCAGTATTTT	CAWRKGPAGDTQYF
once	TRBD1	TRBV6-5	TRBJ1-1	TGTGCCAGCAGTCCGTTAGACAGGGAGGACACTGAAGCTTTCTTT	CASSPLDREDTEAFF
many	.	TRBV7-2	TRBJ1-5	TGTGCCAGCAGCTTTTGGGGGATTAATCAGCCCCAGCATTTT	CASSFWGINQPQHF
.	TRBD2	TRBV5-5	TRBJ2-7	TGTGCCAGCAGCTTTGGGGGGGGGGAGAGTCTCTACGAGCAGTACTTC	CASSFGGGESLYEQYF
many	TRBD2	TRBV6-5	TRBJ2-1	TGTGCCAGCAGTCTGACTAGCGGGGGCTACAATGAGCAGTTCTTC	CASSLTSGGYNEQFF
many	.	TRBV20-1	TRBJ1-5	TGCAGTGCTGGAGATCCACAGAATAGCAATCAGCCCCAGCATTTT	CSAGDPQNSNQPQHF
many	.	TRBV7-8	TRBJ2-7	TGTGCCAGCAGCTTAGCGCGCTACGAGCAGTACTTC	CASSLARYEQYF
many	.	TRBV6-1	TRBJ1-4	TGTGCCAGCAGTGAATTGATGGGAAATGAAAAACTGTTTTTT	CASSELMGNEKLFF
many	.	TRBV19	TRBJ2-3	TGTGCCAGTAGTGACCAGAGCACAGATACGCAGTATTTT	CASSDQSTDTQYF
many	.	TRBV7-6	TRBJ1-5	TGTGCCAGCAGCTTAGCAGACCATCAGCCCCAGCATTTT	CASSLADHQPQHF
.	TRBD1	TRBV29-1	TRBJ1-4	TGCAGCGTGCGACAGGGGAACGAAAAACTGTTTTTT	CSVRQGNEKLFF
.	.	TRBV28	TRBJ2-5	TGTGCCAGCAGTCCCGCAGGGGCCTCCAAGAGAAAAGGGACCCAGTACTTC	CASSPAGASKRKGTQYF
many	.	TRBV5-1	TRBJ1-2	TGCGCCAGCAGCTTGGATGCCACGGGAGGCTACACCTTC	CASSLDATGGYTF
.	.	TRBV29-1	TRBJ1-1	TGCAGCGCTTCCCCAGGGGTTGGGGGCACTGAAGCTTTCTTT	CSASPGVGGTEAFF
many	TRBD1	TRBV7-8	TRBJ1-5	TGTGCCAGCAGCGGACGGGACAGCCAATATAGCAATCAGCCCCAGCATTTT	CASSGRDSQYSNQPQHF
many	.	TRBV7-8	TRBJ2-5	TGTGCCAGCAGCTTTTCAAGGGAGACCCAGTACTTC	CASSFSRETQYF